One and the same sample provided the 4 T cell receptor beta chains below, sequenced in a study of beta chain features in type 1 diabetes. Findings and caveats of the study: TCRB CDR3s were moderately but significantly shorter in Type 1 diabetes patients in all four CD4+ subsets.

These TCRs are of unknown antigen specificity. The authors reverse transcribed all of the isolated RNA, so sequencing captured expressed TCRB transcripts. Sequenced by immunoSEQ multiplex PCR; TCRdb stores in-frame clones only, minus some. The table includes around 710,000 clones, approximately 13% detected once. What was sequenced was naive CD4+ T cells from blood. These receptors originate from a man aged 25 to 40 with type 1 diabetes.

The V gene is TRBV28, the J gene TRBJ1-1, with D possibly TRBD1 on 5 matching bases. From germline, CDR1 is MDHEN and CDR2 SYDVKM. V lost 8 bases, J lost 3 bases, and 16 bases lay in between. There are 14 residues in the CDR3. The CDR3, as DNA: TGTGCCAGCTTGGACGCGGGGCAGTACACTGAAGCTTTCTTT. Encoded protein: CASLDAGQYTEAFF.

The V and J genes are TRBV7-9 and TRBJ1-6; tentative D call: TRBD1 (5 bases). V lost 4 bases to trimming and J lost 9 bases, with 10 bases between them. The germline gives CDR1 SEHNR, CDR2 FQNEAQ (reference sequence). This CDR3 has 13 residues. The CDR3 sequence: CASSWEGVSPLHF. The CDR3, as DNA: TGTGCCAGCAGCTGGGAAGGGGTTTCACCCCTCCACTTT.

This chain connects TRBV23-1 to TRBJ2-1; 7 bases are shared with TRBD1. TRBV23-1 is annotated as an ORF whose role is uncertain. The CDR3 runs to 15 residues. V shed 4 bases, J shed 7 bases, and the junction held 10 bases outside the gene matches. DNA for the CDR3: TGCGCCAGCAGTCCAGTGGGGACAGCCATTAATGAGCAGTTCTTC. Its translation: CASSPVGTAINEQFF.

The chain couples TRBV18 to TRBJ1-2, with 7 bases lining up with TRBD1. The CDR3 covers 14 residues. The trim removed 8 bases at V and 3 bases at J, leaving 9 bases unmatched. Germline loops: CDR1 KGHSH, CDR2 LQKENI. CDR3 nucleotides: TGTGCCAGCGCGTGGGACAGAAGGGACTATGGCTACACCTTC. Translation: CASAWDRRDYGYTF.